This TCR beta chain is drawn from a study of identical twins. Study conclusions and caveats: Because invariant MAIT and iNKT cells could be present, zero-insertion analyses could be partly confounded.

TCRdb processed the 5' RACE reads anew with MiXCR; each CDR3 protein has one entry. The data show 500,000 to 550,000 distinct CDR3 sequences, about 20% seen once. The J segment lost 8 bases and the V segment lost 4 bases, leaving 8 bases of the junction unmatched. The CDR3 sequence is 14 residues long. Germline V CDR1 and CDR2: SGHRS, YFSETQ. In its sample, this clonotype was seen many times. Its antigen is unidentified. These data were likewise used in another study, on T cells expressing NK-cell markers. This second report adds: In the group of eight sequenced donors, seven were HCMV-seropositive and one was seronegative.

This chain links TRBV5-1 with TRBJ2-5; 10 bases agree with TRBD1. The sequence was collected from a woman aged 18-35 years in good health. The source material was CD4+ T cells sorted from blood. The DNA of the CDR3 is TGCGCCAGCAGCGGCGGGGACAGGGGAGGTACCCAGTACTTC. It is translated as CASSGGDRGGTQYF.